This entry lists 2 T cell receptor beta chains sequenced from one sample in a study of T cells in tuberculosis. TCRdb keeps only in-frame clones here, not all; method: immunoSEQ multiplex PCR. The sample has 35,000 to 40,000 clones; approximately 94% are singletons. Sequenced material: PBMCs. The receptors shown here come from a donor aged 10-29 years with latent tuberculosis or without tuberculosis infection. Some clones in this sample may be carry-over from other donors' samples.

This clone was detected only once. A read error is the likely source, as a far larger clone sits one nucleotide away. In the same sample, other DNA sequences code for this CDR3. The rearrangement joins TRBV7-2 to TRBJ1-5; the match to TRBD1 covers 8 bases. This CDR3 is 13 amino acids long. Germline trimming cut 5 bases from V and 9 bases from J; bases unmatched to any gene: 6. Germline values: CDR1 SGHTA, CDR2 FQGNSA. The CDR3 nucleotides are TGTGCCAGCAGCCAAAGGACAGGGCGGCCCCAGCATTTT. Encoded protein: CASSQRTGRPQHF.

The chain carries TRBV7-2 and TRBJ2-1; D is unresolved. This CDR3 has 14 amino acids. Germline V gene sequence: CDR1 SGHTA, CDR2 FQGNSA. Trimming took 3 bases from V and 4 from J, leaving 10 bases between them. The CDR3 nucleotides read TGTGCCAGCAGCTTTTATCAGGATTACAATGAGCAGTTCTTC. It codes for CASSFYQDYNEQFF.